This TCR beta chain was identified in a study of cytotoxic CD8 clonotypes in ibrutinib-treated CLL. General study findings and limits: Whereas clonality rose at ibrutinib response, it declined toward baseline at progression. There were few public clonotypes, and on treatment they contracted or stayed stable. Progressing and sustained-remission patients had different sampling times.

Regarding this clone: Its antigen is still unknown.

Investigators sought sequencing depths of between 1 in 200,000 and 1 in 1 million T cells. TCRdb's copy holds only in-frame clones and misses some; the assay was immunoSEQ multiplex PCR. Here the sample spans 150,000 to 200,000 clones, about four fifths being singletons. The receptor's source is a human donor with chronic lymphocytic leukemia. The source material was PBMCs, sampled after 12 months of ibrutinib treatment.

The CDR3 DNA follows: TGTGCCAGCTCACCACCGGGACAGAGCTACGAGCAGTACTTC. This encodes CASSPPGQSYEQYF. The chain employs TRBV18 and TRBJ2-7; 7 nucleotides align to TRBD1. The CDR3 sequence is 14 residues long. Germline V gene sequence: CDR1 KGHSH, CDR2 LQKENI. V was clipped by 0 bases and J by 3 bases; unmatched bases: 2.